Listed below are T cell receptor beta chains from one sample, sequenced in a study of blood T cell repertoires in COVID-19. Some clones are missing from TCRdb's copy, which holds only in-frame ones; the method was immunoSEQ multiplex PCR. The sample has roughly 150,000 clones, about 88% seen once. The sequenced sample consisted of peripheral blood. The receptors were gathered from a woman in her 70s with acute or convalescent COVID-19. Each CDR3 is given with its conserved first and last residue. The D gene is left open where the match is weak. A row's size may be missing; if present it is once, few, many or a size class.

d_call	v_call	j_call	clone_size	cdr3_nt	cdr3_aa
NA	TRBV4-1	TRBJ1-1	once	TGCGCCAGCAGCCAGGGGAGTCGGGACACTGAAGCTTTCTTT	CASSQGSRDTEAFF
TRBD2	TRBV6-2/TRBV6-3	TRBJ2-2	few	TGTGCCAGCAGTTACGTTCGAGCGGGGGATAAAACCGGGGAGCTGTTTTTT	CASSYVRAGDKTGELFF
NA	TRBV4-3	TRBJ1-2	NA	TGCGCCAGCAGCCAAGAATTAGGGGACTATGGCTACACCTTC	CASSQELGDYGYTF
NA	TRBV5-1	TRBJ2-7	NA	TGCGCCAGCAGGCTACCCCAGGGTGGCGAGCAGTACTTC	CASRLPQGGEQYF
NA	TRBV18	TRBJ2-5	NA	TGTGCCAGCTCACCCCAACAAGAGACCCAGTACTTC	CASSPQQETQYF
TRBD2	TRBV5-1	TRBJ2-5	NA	TGCGCCAGCAGCTTGCAGGCGGGGGGGCCAGAGACCCAGTACTTC	CASSLQAGGPETQYF
TRBD1	TRBV19	TRBJ2-2	NA	TGTGCCAGTAGTACTGGAGACAGGGCGAACACCGGGGAGCTGTTTTTT	CASSTGDRANTGELFF
NA	TRBV28	TRBJ1-1	NA	TGTGCCAGCAGGGGGGCAGGGCAGGGCGCCACTGAAGCTTTCTTT	CASRGAGQGATEAFF
NA	TRBV19	TRBJ2-7	NA	TGTGCCAGTAGGGTACGGGGCTCCTACGAGCAGTACTTC	CASRVRGSYEQYF
TRBD1	TRBV27	TRBJ1-1	few	TGTGCCAGCAGTCCAAGCGACAGGGAGAGTGAAGCTTTCTTT	CASSPSDRESEAFF
TRBD1	TRBV9	TRBJ2-2	NA	TGTGCCAGCAGCGTATCCGGGACAGGAGTGAACACCGGGGAGCTGTTTTTT	CASSVSGTGVNTGELFF
NA	TRBV27	TRBJ2-1	few	TGTGCCAGCAGAGAAGTCGGGATACTAATCAATGAGCAGTTCTTC	CASREVGILINEQFF
NA	TRBV5-6	TRBJ1-3	NA	TGTGCCAGCAGCCCCCGGGATACCTCTGGAAACACCATATATTTT	CASSPRDTSGNTIYF
TRBD2	TRBV2	TRBJ2-7	few	TGTGCCAGCAGTCCGGGACTAGCGGGGGCCAACTTC	CASSPGLAGANF
TRBD1	TRBV6-5	TRBJ1-3	few	TGTGCCAGCAGACAGGGGGCGCGCTCTGGAAACACCATATATTTT	CASRQGARSGNTIYF
NA	TRBV2	TRBJ1-2	NA	TGTGCCAGCAGTCAGGAGGGACGGAGCTATGGCTACACCTTC	CASSQEGRSYGYTF
NA	TRBV7-8	TRBJ1-4	NA	TGTGCCAGCAGTAAGGGGTACGAAAAACTGTTTTTT	CASSKGYEKLFF
TRBD1	TRBV15	TRBJ1-5	NA	TGTGCCACCAGCAGAGATCTTACAGGGGGACCCCAAAAACCGCCCCAGCATTTT	CATSRDLTGGPQKPPQHF
NA	TRBV19	TRBJ1-1	NA	TGTGCCAGTACCCTTAGGGGTTCTCCTGAAGCTTTCTTT	CASTLRGSPEAFF
TRBD1	TRBV7-2	TRBJ1-6	NA	TGTGCCAGCAGCTCACCACACGGCCGGGACAGTTATAATTCACCCCTCCACTTT	CASSSPHGRDSYNSPLHF
NA	TRBV6-5	TRBJ1-1	NA	TGTGCCAGCAGCCAGAGGCTAAGGGGGTTAGCTTTCTTT	CASSQRLRGLAFF
NA	TRBV19	TRBJ1-2	NA	TGTGCCAGCAGATATACAGAAAGCAACTATGGCTACACCTTC	CASRYTESNYGYTF
TRBD2	TRBV5-4	TRBJ2-3	NA	TGTGCCAGCACCCGCATAGCGGGGGGGCGGTCAGATACGCAGTATTTT	CASTRIAGGRSDTQYF
NA	TRBV5-1	TRBJ1-4	NA	TGCGCCAGCAGCTTGGGGGATTTGGGGCGTGAAAAACTGTTTTTT	CASSLGDLGREKLFF
TRBD1	TRBV7-8	TRBJ1-1	NA	TGTGCCAGCAGCCCGACGAGGACAGGGGACACTGAAGCTTTCTTT	CASSPTRTGDTEAFF
NA	TRBV30	TRBJ1-6	NA	TGTGCCTGGAGGGACAGTTATTCACCCCTCCACTTT	CAWRDSYSPLHF
NA	TRBV20-1	TRBJ2-5	few	TGCAGTGCTAGTCCGGGGGTCCGCCAAGAGACCCAGTACTTC	CSASPGVRQETQYF
NA	TRBV3-1/TRBV3-2	TRBJ2-5	NA	TGTGCCAGCAGCCAGAGGACAGTACAAGAGACCCAGTACTTC	CASSQRTVQETQYF
NA	TRBV18	TRBJ1-1	NA	TGTGCCAGCAGGTCTGGACAAATGAACACTGAAGCTTTCTTT	CASRSGQMNTEAFF
TRBD1	TRBV7-2	TRBJ1-5	NA	TGTGCCAGCAGCTGGGGGGCAGGGGGAAATCAGCCCCAGCATTTT	CASSWGAGGNQPQHF
TRBD2	TRBV3-1/TRBV3-2	TRBJ2-2	NA	TGTGCCAGCAGCCAGGTTGGACTAGCGGGGGGTCAAACCGGGGAGCTGTTTTTT	CASSQVGLAGGQTGELFF
NA	TRBV12-1	TRBJ2-5	few	TGTGCCAGCAGCTTTTTAGCGGGGAAGTTCCAAGAGACCCAGTACTTC	CASSFLAGKFQETQYF
NA	TRBV19	TRBJ1-1	NA	TGTGCCAGTAGCCAGGACAGACTGAACACTGAAGCTTTCTTT	CASSQDRLNTEAFF
TRBD1	TRBV3-1/TRBV3-2	TRBJ2-5	NA	TGTGCCAGCAGCCGCCCCGACAGGGCAGAGACCCAGTACTTC	CASSRPDRAETQYF
NA	TRBV27	TRBJ1-6	once	TGTGCCAGCAGTTTATCCGGGGGGGCAGGTCTATTAAATTCACCCCTCCACTTT	CASSLSGGAGLLNSPLHF
NA	TRBV7-2	TRBJ2-2	NA	TGTGCCAGCAGCTTAGTGGGGAGGCGGGGGCTTAACACCGGGGAGCTGTTTTTT	CASSLVGRRGLNTGELFF
NA	TRBV9	TRBJ1-3	NA	TGTGCCAGCAGCGTAGGAAGACAGATATTCTCTGGAAACACCATATATTTT	CASSVGRQIFSGNTIYF
TRBD2	TRBV7-3	TRBJ2-2	NA	TGTGCCAGCCGCCTAAGCGGGGTCGGTACCGGGGAGCTGTTTTTT	CASRLSGVGTGELFF
NA	TRBV3-1/TRBV3-2	TRBJ1-1	NA	TGTGCCAGCAGCCAAGAATTTACCCAGGCTTTCTTT	CASSQEFTQAFF
NA	TRBV10-2	TRBJ1-5	NA	TGCGCCAGCAGTCCAGGGTGGAGCAATCAGCCCCAGCATTTT	CASSPGWSNQPQHF
TRBD1	TRBV6-5	TRBJ1-2	NA	TGTGCCAGCAGTTCCTCAGGGGGCAACTATGGCTACACCTTC	CASSSSGGNYGYTF
TRBD2	TRBV7-7	TRBJ2-1	NA	TGTGCTAGCAGCTTATCAGCGGGGAACTTTAATGAGCAGTTCTTC	CASSLSAGNFNEQFF
NA	TRBV3-1/TRBV3-2	TRBJ2-5	NA	TGTGCCAGCAGCCAAGATAGACTAGTGGGGACCCAGTACTTC	CASSQDRLVGTQYF
NA	TRBV5-8	TRBJ1-4	NA	TGTGCCAGCAGTTCTAAAGCAGGGGTGGGCGAAAAACTGTTTTTT	CASSSKAGVGEKLFF
TRBD1	TRBV28	TRBJ1-2	once	TGTGCCAGCAGTATAGACAGGGCATATGGCTACACCTTC	CASSIDRAYGYTF
TRBD1	TRBV6-5	TRBJ1-1	once	TGTGCCAGCAATGGGATACAGGGGACTGAAGCTTTCTTT	CASNGIQGTEAFF